This T cell receptor (beta chain) emerged from a study of T cell clonality in common variable immunodeficiency (dated by TCRdb to the mid-2010s). General conclusions and limits of the study: Healthy controls shared more TCRbeta clones with each other than CVID subjects shared among themselves (p < 0.0001). It was noted by the authors that sequencing of the repertoires of T cell subpopulations would be needed to clarify the cause of the increased clonality in CVID. Correlations between repertoire features and clinical complications were limited by patient heterogeneity within the CVID cohort. CVID TCRbeta sequences reportedly showed fewer deletions and N-nucleotide insertions and lacked highly modified clones with 13 or more V deletions. TCRbeta clonality was higher in CVID subjects than in healthy controls (t-test p = 0.018), and the increase was most characteristic of about a third of subjects. Even though DNA input was the same, control samples had an average of around 75,000 unique sequences each, compared with about 30,000 in CVID samples.

Both CVID patients and healthy controls were predominantly of Caucasian heritage. Heparinized peripheral whole blood samples of roughly 5 to 8 ml were obtained from each donor. Genomic DNA from adults with common variable immune deficiency (CVID) and from healthy adult controls was the source for sequencing TCRbeta CDR3 repertoires. The control group comprised about 22 healthy adult volunteers, some 12 female and approximately ten male, aged roughly 23 to 66 years with a mean age of approximately 30. Diluted blood was subjected to density centrifugation over Hypaque 1077 or Ficoll-Paque for isolation of peripheral blood mononuclear cells. Unsorted mononuclear cells served as the source of genomic DNA, which was extracted either by Qiagen column purification or by a centrifugation-based method. This clone was seen more than once but under ten times. Its antigen remains undetermined. A clone one base away is much larger, so this may be a read error. Sequencing ends 3 residues short of the CDR3 end; the germline J gene provides the rest.

Equivalent amounts of genomic DNA from CVID and control samples were used as sequencing input. For every sample, a 60 bp segment covering the rearranged TCRbeta CDR3 region was amplified and then sequenced. The immunoSEQ assay, a bias-corrected multiplex PCR with high-throughput sequencing, was employed for TCRbeta amplification. Under the source paper's analysis protocol: Each unique nucleotide sequence was treated as a clone and annotated with V, D and J genes, copy number and frequency. Sequences were labeled productive if in frame, and non-productive if out of frame or containing stop codons. As previously described, Shannon's entropy was used to calculate clonality. The predicted amino acid sequences of productive clones were used to derive mean CDR3 Kyte-Doolittle hydropathy. The R hclust function was used to hierarchically cluster scaled V gene usage with Manhattan distance and complete linkage. To assess clone sharing by CDR3 amino acid sequence, 12 repertoires per group were resampled over 100 rounds. The repertoires were searched for approximately 73 published EBV-specific and roughly 240 published CMV-specific TCRbeta sequences. After two CVID samples that produced fewer than 10,000 sequences were dropped from the analysis, some 40 CVID repertoires remained. TCRdb stores this immuneACCESS table with in-frame sequences only. Part of the clones is absent; in the studies checked, under half of the shortfall reflects unresolved V genes, and no reason is known for the rest. That table furnishes V, J and clone size, whereas the DNA furnished D and trimming. The sample has approximately 44,000 clones on record, with no singletons. Roughly 10% of the sample is held by the ten biggest clonotypes.

Spanning cysteine to phenylalanine, the CDR3 consists of 14 amino acids. Part of the CDR3 DNA is given, 33 bases translated from base 1. Via the germline V gene (reference sequence), CDR1 is SGHKS and CDR2 YYEKEE. The chain uses TRBV5-5 and TRBJ1-1; TRBD1 agrees with 7 junctional bases. The clonotype comes from a person aged 18 to 69 in good health. Specimen: peripheral blood mononuclear cells. This receptor has the CDR3 CASSLEEGGGDAFF. The DNA read from the CDR3 is TGTGCCAGCAGCTTGGAAGAAGGGGGCGGTGAC. The CDR3, completed at both ends by the reference TRBV5-5 and TRBJ1-1 genes, gives the full variable domain DAGVTQSPTHLIKTRGQQVTLRCSPISGHKSVSWYQQVLGQGPQFIFQYYEKEERGRGNFPDRFSARQFPNYSSELNVNALLLGDSALYLCASSLEEGGGDAFFGQGTRLTVV.